This passage covers 4 T cell receptor beta chains from one sample sequenced in a study of T-cell memory formation after mild COVID-19. One entry per CDR3 protein results from TCRdb running MiXCR on the 5' RACE reads. The data show over 250,000 distinct CDR3 sequences, with approximately 15% seen just once and 22% held by the top ten. Material: PBMCs or a T cell subset sorted from them (not recorded which). These receptors originate from a man aged 18-30 years who had mild COVID-19 (a few samples of this study predate the infection). Cell type and time point are not known.

This clonotype occurred a few times. The chain recombines TRBV5-1 with TRBJ1-2; a weak D match, TRBD1 (5 bases). Germline V gene sequence: CDR1 SGHRS, CDR2 YFSETQ. This CDR3 region has 15 residues. The V gene lost 4 bases and the J gene lost 4 bases, with 17 bases spanning the gap. The CDR3 reads CASSPGGGDLYGYTF. Written as DNA, the CDR3 is TGCGCCAGCAGCCCGGGCGGGGGGGACCTCTATGGCTACACCTTC.

This clonotype was recorded a few times. This rearrangement joins TRBV5-1 to TRBJ2-7; 7 bases align to TRBD1. CDR1 and CDR2 (germline): SGHRS, YFSETQ. The CDR3 covers 12 residues. Germline trimming cut 9 bases from V and 0 bases from J; bases unmatched to any gene: 3. The CDR3 coding sequence is TGCGCCACCCGGGACAGCTCCTACGAGCAGTACTTC. Protein: CATRDSSYEQYF.

The chain combines TRBV7-7 with TRBJ2-2, with TRBD2 identical over 9 bases. V shed 5 bases and J 5 bases; nucleotides not matched to a gene: 3. CDR3 length: 14 residues. The germline V gene encodes CDR1 SSHAT and CDR2 FNYEAQ (reference sequence). DNA of the CDR3: TGTGCCAGCAGCCCCAGCGGGGGGACCGGGGAGCTGTTTTTT. Translated, it gives CASSPSGGTGELFF.

This clonotype was seen a few times. The chain is built from TRBV2 and TRBJ1-6; D is uncertain. Germline-derived CDR1 and CDR2 are SNHLY and FYNNEI. The CDR3 spans 15 residues. Trimming left V 6 bases short and J 4 bases short, with 13 bases between. CDR3 bases: TGTGCCAGCAGCCGGGGTCGAGTGTATAATTCACCCCTCCACTTT. Its protein is CASSRGRVYNSPLHF.